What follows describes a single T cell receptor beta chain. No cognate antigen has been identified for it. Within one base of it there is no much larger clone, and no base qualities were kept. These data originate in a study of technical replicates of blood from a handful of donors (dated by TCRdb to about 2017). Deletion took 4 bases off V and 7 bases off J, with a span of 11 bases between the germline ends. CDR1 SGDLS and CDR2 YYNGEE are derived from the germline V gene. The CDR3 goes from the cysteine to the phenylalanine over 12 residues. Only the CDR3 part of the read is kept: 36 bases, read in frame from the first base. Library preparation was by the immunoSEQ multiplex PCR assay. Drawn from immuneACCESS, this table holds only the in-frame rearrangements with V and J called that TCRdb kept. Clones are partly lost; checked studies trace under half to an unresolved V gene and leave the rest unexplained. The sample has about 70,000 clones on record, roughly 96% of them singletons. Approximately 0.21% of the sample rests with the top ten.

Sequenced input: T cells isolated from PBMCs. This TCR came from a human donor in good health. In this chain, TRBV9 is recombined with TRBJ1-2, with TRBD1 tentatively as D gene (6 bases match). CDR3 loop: CASSSHRAGYTF. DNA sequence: TGTGCCAGCAGCTCCCACAGGGCTGGCTACACCTTC.